The rows below give T cell receptor beta chains drawn from one sample of a study of cytomegalovirus exposure and HLA in healthy donors. This table comes from immunoSEQ multiplex PCR, and its TCRdb copy is limited to in-frame clones, with some not included. The repertoire holds around 130,000 clones, roughly 75% seen once, with about 5.3% in the top ten. The sample was PBMCs. These TCRs come from a man aged 25 to 40 in good health and CMV-seronegative. The CDR3 runs from the conserved cysteine through the conserved F or W. Each record gives: D gene, clone size, J gene, V gene, CDR3 protein, CDR3 DNA. D genes are given only for firm matches. Some rows have no size entry. The others give once, few or many, or a class for an expanded clone.

>-|-|TRBJ1-4|TRBV5-1
CASSLDTSFEKLFF
TGCGCCAGCAGCTTAGATACTTCCTTTGAAAAACTGTTTTTT
>TRBD1|once|TRBJ2-7|TRBV2
CASSVGTGAYEQYF
TGTGCCAGCAGTGTAGGGACAGGGGCCTACGAGCAGTACTTC
>TRBD2|few|TRBJ2-7|TRBV28
CASIGTSGSYEQYF
TGTGCCAGCATTGGGACTAGCGGGTCCTACGAGCAGTACTTC
>-|-|TRBJ1-2|TRBV5-1
CASSPPSGDYGYTF
TGCGCCAGCAGCCCTCCGTCCGGGGACTATGGCTACACCTTC
>TRBD2|-|TRBJ2-1|TRBV5-1
CASSLKLAGADEQFF
TGCGCCAGCAGCTTGAAACTAGCGGGAGCCGATGAGCAGTTCTTC
>-|-|TRBJ2-1|TRBV19
CASSMDSNNEQFF
TGTGCCAGTAGTATGGACTCGAACAATGAGCAGTTCTTC
>-|-|TRBJ1-1|TRBV29-1
CSVDGGNVMNTEAFF
TGCAGCGTCGACGGCGGGAATGTGATGAACACTGAAGCTTTCTTT
>-|few|TRBJ1-2|TRBV6-5
CASSRKRGFDGYTF
TGTGCCAGCAGTCGTAAGCGGGGCTTCGATGGCTACACCTTC
>TRBD1|few|TRBJ1-1|TRBV28
CASIPDRRSTEAFF
TGTGCCAGCATCCCGGACAGGAGGAGCACTGAAGCTTTCTTT
>TRBD2|-|TRBJ2-1|TRBV27
CASSSAPSGYNEQFF
TGTGCCAGCAGCTCAGCGCCTAGCGGGTACAATGAGCAGTTCTTC
>-|-|TRBJ2-7|TRBV20-1
CSATGSYEQYF
TGCAGTGCTACAGGGTCCTACGAGCAGTACTTC
>TRBD2|-|TRBJ2-7|TRBV28
CASSLTSGRWPYF
TGTGCCAGCAGCCTTACTAGCGGGAGATGGCCGTACTTC
>-|-|TRBJ2-2|TRBV6-5
CASSRQNTGELFF
TGTGCCAGCAGTAGACAGAACACCGGGGAGCTGTTTTTT
>TRBD1|-|TRBJ1-4|TRBV7-9
CASSFQGVNAKLFF
TGTGCCAGCAGCTTTCAGGGGGTTAATGCAAAACTGTTTTTT
>-|-|TRBJ2-1|TRBV10-3
CAIRREGGEQFF
TGTGCCATCAGACGAGAAGGAGGCGAGCAGTTCTTC
>TRBD2|-|TRBJ2-5|TRBV7-2
CASSYGLAGGPRETQYF
TGTGCCAGCAGTTACGGACTAGCGGGAGGGCCGCGGGAGACCCAGTACTTC
>TRBD2|-|TRBJ2-1|TRBV2
CASRLLAGGYNEQFF
TGTGCCAGCAGATTACTAGCGGGGGGCTACAATGAGCAGTTCTTC
>-|few|TRBJ1-5|TRBV2
CASRTGGQGGQPQHF
TGTGCCAGCAGGACTGGCGGGCAGGGAGGCCAGCCCCAGCATTTT
>-|-|TRBJ2-3|TRBV10-3
CAISRDKGSTDTQYF
TGTGCCATCAGCCGGGATAAAGGAAGCACAGATACGCAGTATTTT
>-|-|TRBJ1-2|TRBV6-1
CASRSGEMSGYTF
TGTGCCAGCAGGTCTGGGGAGATGAGTGGCTACACCTTC
>-|-|TRBJ1-1|TRBV11-2
CASSSPRQGLHTEAFF
TGTGCCAGCAGCTCCCCCCGGCAGGGTTTGCACACTGAAGCTTTCTTT
>-|-|TRBJ1-1|TRBV5-4
CASSLSGNAAFF
TGTGCCAGCAGCTTATCGGGTAACGCAGCTTTCTTT
>-|-|TRBJ2-1|TRBV30
CAWSPGKSYEQFF
TGTGCCTGGAGTCCGGGGAAGTCATATGAGCAGTTCTTC
>-|-|TRBJ2-3|TRBV6-4
CASSDSATDTQYF
TGTGCCAGCAGTGACTCGGCAACAGATACGCAGTATTTT